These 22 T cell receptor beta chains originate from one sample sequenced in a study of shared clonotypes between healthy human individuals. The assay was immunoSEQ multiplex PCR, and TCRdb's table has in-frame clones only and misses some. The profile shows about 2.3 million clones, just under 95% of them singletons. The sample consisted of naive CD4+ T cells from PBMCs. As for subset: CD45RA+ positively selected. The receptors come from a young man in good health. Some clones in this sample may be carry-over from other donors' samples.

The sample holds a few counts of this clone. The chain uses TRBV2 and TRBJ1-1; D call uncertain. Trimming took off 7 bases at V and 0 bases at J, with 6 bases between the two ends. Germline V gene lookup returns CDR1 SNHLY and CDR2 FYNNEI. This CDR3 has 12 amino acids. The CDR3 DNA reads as TGTGCCAGCAAGGAGCTGAACACTGAAGCTTTCTTT. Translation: CASKELNTEAFF.

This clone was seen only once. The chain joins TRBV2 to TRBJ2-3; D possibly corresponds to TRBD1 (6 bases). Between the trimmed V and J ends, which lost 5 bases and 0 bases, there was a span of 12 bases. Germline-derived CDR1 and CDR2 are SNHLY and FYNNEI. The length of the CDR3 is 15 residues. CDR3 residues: CASSKDRLSTDTQYF. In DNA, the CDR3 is TGTGCCAGCAGTAAAGACAGGCTTAGCACAGATACGCAGTATTTT.

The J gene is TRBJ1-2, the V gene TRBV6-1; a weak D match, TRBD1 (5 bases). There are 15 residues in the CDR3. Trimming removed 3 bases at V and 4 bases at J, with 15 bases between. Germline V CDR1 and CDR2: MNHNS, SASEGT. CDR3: CASSEPGLGAYGYTF. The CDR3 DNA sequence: TGTGCCAGCAGTGAGCCGGGACTCGGCGCCTATGGCTACACCTTC.

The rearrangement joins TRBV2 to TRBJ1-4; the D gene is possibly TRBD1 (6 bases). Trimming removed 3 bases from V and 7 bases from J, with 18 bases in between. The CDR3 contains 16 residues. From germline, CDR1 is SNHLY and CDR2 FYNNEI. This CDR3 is CASSDPITGWVEKLFF. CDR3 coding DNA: TGTGCCAGCAGTGACCCGATCACAGGGTGGGTTGAAAAACTGTTTTTT.

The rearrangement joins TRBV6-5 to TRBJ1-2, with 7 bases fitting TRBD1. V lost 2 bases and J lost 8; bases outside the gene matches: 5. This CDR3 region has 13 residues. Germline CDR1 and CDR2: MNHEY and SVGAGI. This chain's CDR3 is CASSYRTGGGYTF. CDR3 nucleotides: TGTGCCAGCAGTTACAGGACAGGTGGAGGCTACACCTTC.

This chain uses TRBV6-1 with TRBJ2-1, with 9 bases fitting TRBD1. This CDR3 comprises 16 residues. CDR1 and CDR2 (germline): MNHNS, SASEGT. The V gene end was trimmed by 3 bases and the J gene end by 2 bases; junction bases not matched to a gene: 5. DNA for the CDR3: TGTGCCAGCAGTGAGATAGGACAGGGGCCCTACAATGAGCAGTTCTTC. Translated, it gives CASSEIGQGPYNEQFF.

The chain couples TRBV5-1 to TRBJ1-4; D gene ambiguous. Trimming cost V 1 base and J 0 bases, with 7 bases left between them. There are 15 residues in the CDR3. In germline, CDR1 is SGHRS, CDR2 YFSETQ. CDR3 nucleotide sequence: TGCGCCAGCAGCTTGACAGTAACAACTAATGAAAAACTGTTTTTT. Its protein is CASSLTVTTNEKLFF.

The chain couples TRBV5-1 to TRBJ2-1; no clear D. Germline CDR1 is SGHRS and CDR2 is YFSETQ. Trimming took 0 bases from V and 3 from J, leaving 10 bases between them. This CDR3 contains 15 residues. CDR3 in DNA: TGCGCCAGCAGCTTGGACAACCCAAACTACAATGAGCAGTTCTTC. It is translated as CASSLDNPNYNEQFF. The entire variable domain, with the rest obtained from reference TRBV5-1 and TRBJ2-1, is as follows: KAGVTQTPRYLIKTRGQQVTLSCSPISGHRSVSWYQQTPGQGLQFLFEYFSETQRNKGNFPGRFSGRQFSNSRSEMNVSTLELGDSALYLCASSLDNPNYNEQFFGPGTRLTVL.

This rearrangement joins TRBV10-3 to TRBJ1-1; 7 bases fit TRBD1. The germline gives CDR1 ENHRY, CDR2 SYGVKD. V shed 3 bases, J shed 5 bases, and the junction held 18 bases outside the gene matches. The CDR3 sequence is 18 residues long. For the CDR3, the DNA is TGTGCCATCAGTGACCCCACTTCGAAGGGGGCCTCGGGGACTGAAGCTTTCTTT. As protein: CAISDPTSKGASGTEAFF.

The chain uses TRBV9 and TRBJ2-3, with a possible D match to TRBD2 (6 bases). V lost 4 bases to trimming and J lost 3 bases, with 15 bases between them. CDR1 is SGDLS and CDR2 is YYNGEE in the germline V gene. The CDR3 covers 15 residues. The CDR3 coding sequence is TGTGCCAGCAGCCGAGTGAGACTAGAAACAGATACGCAGTATTTT. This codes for CASSRVRLETDTQYF.

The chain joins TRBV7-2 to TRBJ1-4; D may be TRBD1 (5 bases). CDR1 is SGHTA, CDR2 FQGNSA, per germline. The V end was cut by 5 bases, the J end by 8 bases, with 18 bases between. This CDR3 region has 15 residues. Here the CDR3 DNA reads TGTGCCAGCAGCCCACCCGGACAAGGAGGAGAAAAACTGTTTTTT. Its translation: CASSPPGQGGEKLFF. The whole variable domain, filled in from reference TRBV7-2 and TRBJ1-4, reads GAGVSQSPSNKVTEKGKDVELRCDPISGHTALYWYRQSLGQGLEFLIYFQGNSAPDKSGLPSDRFSAERTGGSVSTLTIQRTQQEDSAVYLCASSPPGQGGEKLFFGSGTQLSVL.

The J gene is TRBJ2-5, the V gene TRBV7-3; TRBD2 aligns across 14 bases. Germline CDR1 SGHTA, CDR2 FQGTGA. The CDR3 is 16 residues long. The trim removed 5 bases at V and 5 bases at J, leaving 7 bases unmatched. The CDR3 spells CASSGPGLAGEETQYF. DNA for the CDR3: TGTGCCAGCAGCGGACCGGGACTAGCGGGAGAGGAGACCCAGTACTTC.

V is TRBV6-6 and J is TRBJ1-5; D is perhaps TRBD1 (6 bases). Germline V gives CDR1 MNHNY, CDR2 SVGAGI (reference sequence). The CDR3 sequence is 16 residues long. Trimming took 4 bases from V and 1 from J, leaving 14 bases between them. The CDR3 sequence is CASSSSGTTSNQPQHF. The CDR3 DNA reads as TGTGCCAGCAGTTCGTCCGGGACAACGAGCAATCAGCCCCAGCATTTT.

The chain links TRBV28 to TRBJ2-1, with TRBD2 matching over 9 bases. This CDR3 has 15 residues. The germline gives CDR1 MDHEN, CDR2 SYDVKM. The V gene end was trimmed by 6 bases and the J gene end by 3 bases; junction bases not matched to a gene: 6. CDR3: CASRPTSGFYNEQFF. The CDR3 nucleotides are TGTGCCAGCAGACCTACTAGCGGGTTCTACAATGAGCAGTTCTTC.

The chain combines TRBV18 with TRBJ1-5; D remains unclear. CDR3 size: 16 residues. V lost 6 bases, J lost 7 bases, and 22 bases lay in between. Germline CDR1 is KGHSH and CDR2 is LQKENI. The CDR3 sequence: CASSPTPGKGNQPQHF. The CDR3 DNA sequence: TGTGCCAGCTCCCCAACCCCGGGGAAGGGAAACCAGCCCCAGCATTTT. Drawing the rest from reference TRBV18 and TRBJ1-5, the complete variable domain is NAGVMQNPRHLVRRRGQEARLRCSPMKGHSHVYWYRQLPEEGLKFMVYLQKENIIDESGMPKERFSAEFPKEGPSILRIQQVVRGDSAAYFCASSPTPGKGNQPQHFGDGTRLSIL.

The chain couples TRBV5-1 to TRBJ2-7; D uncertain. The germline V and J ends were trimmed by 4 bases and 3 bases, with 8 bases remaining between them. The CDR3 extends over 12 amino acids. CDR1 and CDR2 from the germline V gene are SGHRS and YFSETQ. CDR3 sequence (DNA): TGCGCCAGCAGCCCCGATAACTACGAGCAGTACTTC. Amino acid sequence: CASSPDNYEQYF.

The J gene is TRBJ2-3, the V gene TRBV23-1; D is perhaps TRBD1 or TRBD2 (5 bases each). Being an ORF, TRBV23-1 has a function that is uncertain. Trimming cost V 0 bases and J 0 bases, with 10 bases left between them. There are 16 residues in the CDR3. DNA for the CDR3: TGCGCCAGCAGTCAATCAGAGGGGTGTAGCACAGATACGCAGTATTTT. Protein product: CASSQSEGCSTDTQYF.

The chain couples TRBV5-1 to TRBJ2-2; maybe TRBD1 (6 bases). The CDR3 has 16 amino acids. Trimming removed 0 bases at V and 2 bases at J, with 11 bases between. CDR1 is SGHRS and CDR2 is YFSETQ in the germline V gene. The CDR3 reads CASSLGAGDNTGELFF. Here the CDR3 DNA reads TGCGCCAGCAGCTTGGGGGCAGGGGACAACACCGGGGAGCTGTTTTTT.

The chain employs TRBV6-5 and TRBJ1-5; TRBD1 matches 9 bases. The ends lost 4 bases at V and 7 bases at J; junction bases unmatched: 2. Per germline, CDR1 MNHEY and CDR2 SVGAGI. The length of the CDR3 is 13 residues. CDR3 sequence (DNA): TGTGCCAGCAGTTTACAGGGGGCCCAGCCCCAGCATTTT. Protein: CASSLQGAQPQHF.

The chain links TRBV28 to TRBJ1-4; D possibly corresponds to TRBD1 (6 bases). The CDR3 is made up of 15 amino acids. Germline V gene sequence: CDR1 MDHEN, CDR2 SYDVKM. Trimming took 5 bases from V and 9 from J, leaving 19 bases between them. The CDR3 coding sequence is TGTGCCAGCAGTGCGATACTGGGGGGCGCGCAAAAACTGTTTTTT. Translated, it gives CASSAILGGAQKLFF.

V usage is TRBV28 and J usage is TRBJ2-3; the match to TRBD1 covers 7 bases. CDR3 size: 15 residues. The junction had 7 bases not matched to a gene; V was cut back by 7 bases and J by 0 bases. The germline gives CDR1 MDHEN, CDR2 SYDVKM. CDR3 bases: TGTGCCAGCACCACACCGGGACAGAGCACAGATACGCAGTATTTT. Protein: CASTTPGQSTDTQYF. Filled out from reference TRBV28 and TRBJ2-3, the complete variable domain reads DVKVTQSSRYLVKRTGEKVFLECVQDMDHENMFWYRQDPGLGLRLIYFSYDVKMKEKGDIPEGYSVSREKKERFSLILESASTNQTSMYLCASTTPGQSTDTQYFGPGTRLTVL.

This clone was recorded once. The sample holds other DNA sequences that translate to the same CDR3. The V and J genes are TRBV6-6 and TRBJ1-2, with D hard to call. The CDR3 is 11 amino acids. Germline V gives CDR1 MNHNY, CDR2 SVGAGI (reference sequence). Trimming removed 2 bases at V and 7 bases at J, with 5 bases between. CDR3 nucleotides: TGTGCCAGCAGTTACGGCGGTGGCTACACCTTC. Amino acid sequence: CASSYGGGYTF.